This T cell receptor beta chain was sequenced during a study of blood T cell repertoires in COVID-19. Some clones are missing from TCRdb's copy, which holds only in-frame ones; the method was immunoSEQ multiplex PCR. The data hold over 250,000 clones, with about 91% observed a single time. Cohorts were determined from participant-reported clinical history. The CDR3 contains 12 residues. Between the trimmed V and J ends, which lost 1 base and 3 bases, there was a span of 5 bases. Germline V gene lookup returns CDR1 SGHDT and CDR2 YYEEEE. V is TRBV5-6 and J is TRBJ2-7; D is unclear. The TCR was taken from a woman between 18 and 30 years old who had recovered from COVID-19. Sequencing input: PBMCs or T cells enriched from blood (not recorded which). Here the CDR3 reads CASSLYSYEQYF. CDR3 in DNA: TGTGCCAGCAGCTTGTACAGCTACGAGCAGTACTTC.